The table lists the clone carrying this T cell receptor beta chain with many counts. These data belong to a study of T-cell reconstitution after alpha-beta-depleted transplantation in children. Per the germline V gene, CDR1 is LGHDT and CDR2 is YNNKEL (reference sequence). The CDR3 contains 14 residues. Trimming stripped 0 bases from V and 7 bases from J, with 10 bases between. Unique molecular identifiers were used in preparing the TCRbeta library. From the PCR reads, TCRdb called clonotypes with MiXCR, one entry per CDR3 protein. The sample consists of 170,000 or so distinct CDR3 sequences, approximately 7% of them appearing once.

The TCR sequence derives from a human donor who donated a stem cell graft to a child with Wiskott-Aldrich syndrome. This sample comprised PBMCs from the stem cell graft donor, obtained from the stem cell graft. The V call is TRBV3-1, the J call TRBJ2-1; D gene ambiguous. This CDR3 is CASSQDGYLNEQFF. The DNA for the CDR3 is TGTGCCAGCAGCCAAGATGGGTACCTGAATGAGCAGTTCTTC.